This TCR beta chain was identified in a study of human T cells and chemical hapten exposure (dated by TCRdb to the early 2020s). Regarding the research as a whole: For sensitization, 2% DPC in acetone was applied to a roughly 2 cm by roughly 2 cm area of upper inner arm skin. Throughout the approximately 24-week study period, patients were also given weekly therapeutic DPC doses on the scalp. Patch tests used Finn chambers with 0.01% DPC on the upper back, scored after 6 days by International Contact Dermatitis Research Group standards. Alopecia areata with under or over 50% scalp involvement, alopecia totalis and alopecia universalis were represented in the patient cohort, which was mostly female. Libraries were combined into a pool for sequencing, and differences in TCR yield between samples came mainly from small differences in library volumes within the pool. In alopecia patients, the study followed how the peripheral blood TCR repertoire changed in vivo over primary and secondary sensitization to diphenylcyclopropenone (DPC), a hapten. Blood was sampled from patients pre-sensitization (week 0) and at 2, 6 and about 24 weeks after DPC sensitization. For TCR sequencing, blood came from 25 to 35 alopecia patients at anywhere from one to four time points (pre-sensitization, 2, 6 and 24 weeks).

The method behind the library was RACE. The reads were generated on a NextSeq 500. During library preparation, unique molecular identifiers were attached to individual cDNA molecules so that TCRs could be counted in a quantitative, reproducible way. Each blood RNA sample was used to sequence both TCR alpha and TCR beta chains. As for the original processing: The median number of TCRs per sample was some 100,000, ranging from about 20,000 to 700,000. The Decombinator software suite was used to annotate V, J and CDR3 in the TCR reads. For PS versus PT1 abundance plots, all samples were subsampled to the same number of TCRs (28,000). Expanded TCRs were defined as absent before sensitization and observed at least eight times at the 2-week time point. TCRdb reanalyzed the raw reads on its own, using fastp at Q25 for trimming and MiXCR for clone calling, and kept in-frame beta chains. All rows with the same CDR3 protein become a single entry with the most common DNA and genes. The V and J calls come from TCRdb's annotation, not from the publication. For this sample the table gives about 350,000 distinct CDR3 sequences, of which roughly 6% were detected only once. The top ten hold more than 8% of the sample.

This clonotype was recorded at least ten times. Its antigen is unknown. No quality values exist for individual bases; no much larger clone is one base distant. Overall study results and their limits: Because every patient had alopecia, a presumed autoimmune disease, the patients' immune response might differ from that of healthy individuals. Repeated subsampling changed both the strength of the expansion versus patch-test correlation and the threshold at which the correlation became significant. DPC sensitization did not change how many TCRs were above 1 in 1000 frequency, and no evidence was found of alterations in global repertoire structure. Significantly more large CDR3 similarity clusters were formed by expanded TCRs than by pre-sensitization or healthy control sets, consistent with antigen-driven responses. Patch test score was positively correlated with the number of PT1 expanded TCRs, with significance at thresholds 8, 16 and 32 but not at 4.

Trimming accounts for 6 bases at V and 8 bases at J, while the number of junction bases matched to no gene is 4. Reading from cysteine to phenylalanine, the CDR3 counts 14 amino acids. Left in the record is the CDR3 DNA by itself, 42 bases read in frame from the first base. This sample's time point label indicates: pre-sensitization, week 0. Reading the label with the study, this specimen's treatment or condition is: therapeutic diphenylcyclopropenone sensitization with weekly scalp DPC. At each patch-test visit, blood was drawn before the patch test was applied. Patients were eligible if aged 18 to 70, diagnosed with alopecia and judged suitable for DPC therapy, and pregnant patients were excluded. Unfractionated whole blood was collected in Tempus Blood RNA tubes, and total RNA was extracted from that blood.

The TCR was taken from a woman between 18 and 29 years old with alopecia areata. Some clones in this sample may be carry-over from other donors' samples. The sample was whole blood, taken in connection with sensitization to the hapten diphenylcyclopropenone (DPC). The rearrangement combines TRBV12-3 or TRBV12-4 with TRBJ1-6; 10 bases in between match TRBD1. DNA sequence: TGTGCCAGCAGCGACAGGGGGCGCGATTCACCCCTCCACTTT. This encodes CASSDRGRDSPLHF.